The present T cell receptor (beta chain) was sequenced within a study of spatial heterogeneity in lung cancer. Study summary: Donation came from around 72 patients with untreated early-stage non-small cell lung cancer. Unique TCR and UMI combinations averaged more than ten appearances each in raw reads. Findings and caveats of the study: Ubiquitous expanded tumor TCRs surfaced in blood more at resection than they did at follow-up.

TCRdb passed the 5' RACE reads through MiXCR, listing each CDR3 protein once. The profile shows fewer than 60,000 distinct CDR3 sequences, around 7.7% of them singletons. V shed 6 bases and J shed 7 bases, with 10 bases lying between them. There are 11 residues in the CDR3. CDR1 and CDR2 from the germline V gene are SGHAT and FQNNGV. The time point is: blood at routine non-recurrence follow-up after resection. Unsorted whole RNA from tumor, nontumor lung or frozen PBMC underwent sequencing. This clonotype was seen ten or more times. What it binds is not known. The source was PBMCs, collected at follow-up. The V and J genes are TRBV11-2 and TRBJ2-7, with D perhaps matching TRBD2 (6 bases). The source of this sequence is a female donor with early-stage non-small cell lung cancer. The CDR3 here is CASRRGGEQYF. The CDR3 DNA follows: TGTGCCAGCAGGCGGGGTGGGGAGCAGTACTTC.